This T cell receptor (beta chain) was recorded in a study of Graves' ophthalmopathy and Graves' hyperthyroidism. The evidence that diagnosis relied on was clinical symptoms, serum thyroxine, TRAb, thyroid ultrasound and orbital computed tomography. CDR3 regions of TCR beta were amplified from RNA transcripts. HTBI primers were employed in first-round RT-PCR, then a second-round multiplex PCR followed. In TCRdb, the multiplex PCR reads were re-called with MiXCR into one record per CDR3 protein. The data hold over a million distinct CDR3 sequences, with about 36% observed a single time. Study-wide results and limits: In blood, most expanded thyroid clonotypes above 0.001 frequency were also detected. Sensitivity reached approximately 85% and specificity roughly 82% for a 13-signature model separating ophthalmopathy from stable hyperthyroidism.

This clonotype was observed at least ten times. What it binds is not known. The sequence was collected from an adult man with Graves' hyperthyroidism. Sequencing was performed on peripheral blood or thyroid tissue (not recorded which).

In DNA form, the CDR3 reads TGTGCCAGCAGCTCCGCCGGGACAGGGGGCGACACTGAAGCTTTCTTT. This sequence encodes CASSSAGTGGDTEAFF. The J gene is TRBJ1-1, the V gene TRBV7-6, with TRBD1 matching over 12 bases. Germline V gives CDR1 SGHVS, CDR2 FNYEAQ. CDR3 length equals 16 residues. Trimming cost V 4 bases and J 3 bases; bases outside gene matches: 6.